This record looks at one T cell receptor beta chain sequence and its context. Its antigen is as yet unknown. This specimen belongs to a study of OX40 agonist ivuxolimab in advanced cancers. Study context: Prior anti-PD-1, anti-PD-L1 or anti-CTLA-4 therapy did not bar entry, and about 40% had some.

The protocol was immunoSEQ multiplex PCR, while the TCRdb copy is restricted to in-frame clones and leaves out a portion. The data contain about 13,000 clones, roughly 84% of them singletons. Study-level findings and limits: The CD4+ and CD8+ T cells in the blood had expanded clonally by week 6 at 0.1 to 3.0 mg/kg.

Germline CDR1 LNHDA, CDR2 SQIVND (reference sequence). Trimming at V came to 5 bases and at J to 4 bases, leaving 5 bases not matched to a gene. The CDR3 has 15 residues. The sample was CD4+ or CD8+ T cells sorted from blood, taken in a trial of the OX40 agonist ivuxolimab. This receptor was taken from an adult with an advanced solid tumor such as melanoma, head and neck, liver or kidney cancer. This chain joins TRBV19 and TRBJ2-2, with 9 bases lining up with TRBD1. CDR3 DNA: TGTGCCAGTAGTGGGGGACAGGGATTCACCGGGGAGCTGTTTTTT. Residues: CASSGGQGFTGELFF.